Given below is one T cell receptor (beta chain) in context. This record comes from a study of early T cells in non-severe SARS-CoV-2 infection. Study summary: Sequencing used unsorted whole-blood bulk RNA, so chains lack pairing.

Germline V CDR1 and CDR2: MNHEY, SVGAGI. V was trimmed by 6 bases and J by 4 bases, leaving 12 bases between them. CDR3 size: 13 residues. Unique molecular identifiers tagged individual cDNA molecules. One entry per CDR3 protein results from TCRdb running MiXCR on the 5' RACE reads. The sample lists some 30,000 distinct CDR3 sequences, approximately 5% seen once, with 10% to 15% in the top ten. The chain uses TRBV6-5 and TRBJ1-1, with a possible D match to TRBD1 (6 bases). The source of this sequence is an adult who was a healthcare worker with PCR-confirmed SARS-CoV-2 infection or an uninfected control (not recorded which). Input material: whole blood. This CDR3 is CASRGQGGTEAFF. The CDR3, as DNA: TGTGCCAGCAGGGGGCAAGGGGGCACTGAAGCTTTCTTT.